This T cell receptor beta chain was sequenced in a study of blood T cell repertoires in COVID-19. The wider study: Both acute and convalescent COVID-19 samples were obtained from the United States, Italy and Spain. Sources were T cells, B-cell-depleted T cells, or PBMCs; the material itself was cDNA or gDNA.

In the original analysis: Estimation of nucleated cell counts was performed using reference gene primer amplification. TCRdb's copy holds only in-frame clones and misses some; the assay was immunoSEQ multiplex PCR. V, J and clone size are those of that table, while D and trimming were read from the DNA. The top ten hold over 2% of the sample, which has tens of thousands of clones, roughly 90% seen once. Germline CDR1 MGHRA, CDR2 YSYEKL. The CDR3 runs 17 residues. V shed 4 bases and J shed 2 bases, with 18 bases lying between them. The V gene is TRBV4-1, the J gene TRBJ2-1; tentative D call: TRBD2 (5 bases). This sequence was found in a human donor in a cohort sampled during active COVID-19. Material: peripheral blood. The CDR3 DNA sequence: TGCGCCAGCAGCCCCTCCGGGATAGCTGGCACCTACAATGAGCAGTTCTTC. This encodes CASSPSGIAGTYNEQFF.